This T cell receptor beta chain emerged from a study of early T cells in non-severe SARS-CoV-2 infection. Study in general: The sequenced material was bulk RNA from unsorted whole blood, and its chains were unpaired.

General study results and limits: In VDJdb matching, anti-spike CD8 responses were favored while private and CD4 specificities went missing.

This clonotype was seen ten or more times. What it binds is not known. Individual cDNA molecules were tagged with unique molecular identifiers. Each CDR3 protein is one row after TCRdb ran MiXCR on the 5' RACE reads. In the table there are tens of thousands of distinct CDR3 sequences, 9.5% to 15% of which are singletons. CDR1 and CDR2 from the germline V gene are LGHDT and YNNKEL (reference sequence). The J segment lost 4 bases and the V segment lost 1 base, leaving 6 bases of the junction unmatched. This CDR3 has 18 residues. The chain links TRBV3-1 to TRBJ2-1, with 14 bases aligning to TRBD2. Sequences were obtained from whole blood. The TCR was taken from an adult who was a healthcare worker with PCR-confirmed SARS-CoV-2 infection or an uninfected control (not recorded which). The CDR3 bases are TGTGCCAGCAGCCAAGTTGGGACTAGCGGGAGTGTTTACAATGAGCAGTTCTTC. Translating gives CASSQVGTSGSVYNEQFF.